The present T cell receptor (beta chain) was sequenced within a study of identical twins. Trimming cost V 0 bases and J 4 bases, with 6 bases left between them. The germline V gene has CDR1 ENHRY and CDR2 SYGVKD. The CDR3 is 13 residues long. TCRdb passed the 5' RACE reads through MiXCR, listing each CDR3 protein once. Of about 530,000 distinct CDR3 sequences listed, approximately 20% are singletons. This clonotype turned up a few times. These records were also assigned to another study, of yellow fever vaccine responses in identical twins.

The J gene is TRBJ2-5, the V gene TRBV10-3; D is uncertain. The clonotype was recovered from a woman in her late teens or twenties in good health. Input material: CD4+ T cells sorted from blood. CDR3 loop: CAISESLRETQYF. CDR3 bases: TGTGCCATCAGTGAGTCTCTCAGAGAGACCCAGTACTTC.